This TCR beta chain comes out of a study of a mutant IDH1 vaccine in newly diagnosed glioma. Study background: Antecedent treatment encompassed radiotherapy, temozolomide, or their combination; the majority received both. Study results and limitations: In just under 95% of patients, immune responses induced by the vaccine occurred.

Time point meaning: baseline, week 1 (first vaccination visit). Treatment defined: pre-vaccination baseline after standard-of-care therapy. About this clone: Its target is not known.

Data came from immunoSEQ multiplex PCR; TCRdb stores just in-frame clones and leaves some out. The data show around 30,000 clones, about three quarters seen once. The TCR originated in a man in his fifties with glioma. Some clones in this sample may be carry-over from other donors' samples. Sequences were derived from peripheral blood mononuclear cells (PBMCs), sampled from a glioma patient treated with radiotherapy, temozolomide or both.

In DNA, the CDR3 is TGTGCCAGCAGCCGAGATATCAACTCTGGAAACACCATATATTTT. It is translated as CASSRDINSGNTIYF. The chain carries TRBV5-4 and TRBJ1-3, with D unresolved. Germline-derived CDR1 and CDR2 are SGHNT and YYREEE (reference sequence). The length of the CDR3 is 15 residues. V was shortened by 4 bases and J by 0 bases, with 11 bases between the two germline ends.